This T cell receptor (beta chain) originates from a study of molecular identifiers for immune sequencing clone quantification (dated by TCRdb to the late 2010s). Regarding the complete study: For a replicate experiment, RNA from roughly 20,000 or 100,000 naive CD8 T cells was divided into five aliquots, and four of the five aliquots were sequenced. The study was a methods study using CD8 T cells to benchmark molecular-identifier clustering-based TCR repertoire sequencing (MIDCIRS) and TCR RNA copy counting.

To note about this clonotype: What this receptor recognizes is not known. One end of the junction does not line up with germline, which may come from a read error.

Inclusive of the bounding cysteine and phenylalanine, the CDR3 is 17 residues long. The DNA shown is the 51-base CDR3, in frame from base 1. CDR1 SGHDT and CDR2 YYEEEE are derived from the germline V gene. What the authors observed across the whole study: Modeling indicated 2.5 to 3.5 TCR RNA copies recovered per cell, compared with about ten by digital PCR, which implies a capture efficiency of 25% to 35%. In CMV-specific effector cells, clones with more than 20 RNA copies accounted for over 97% of molecules, whereas in naive cells such clones accounted for under 1%. The sizes of highly expanded clones could end up underestimated when identical TCR molecules share a barcode. The naive libraries included spiked-in Jurkat TCR RNA (more than nine copies' worth), and this Jurkat TCR RNA is not part of the donor repertoire. Even against a background of about 960,000 naive CD8 T cells, spiked-in Jurkat TCR RNA amounting to a single cell's worth was reported to be detectable. When barcode sub-clustering was left out, chimeric consensus sequences inflated TCR diversity, with chimeras reaching as high as 47%.

The method was PCR. The sequencer listed for this sample is NextSeq 500. Preparation of bulk TCR libraries followed a previously described approach, with the TCR primers listed in Table S5. Total RNA was purified with the Qiagen AllPrep DNA/RNA kit. Before any analysis, reads coming from multiple sequencing runs of the same library were combined into one pool. Per the original workflow: Reads were retained only if an exact TCR constant sequence was present, and the retained reads were trimmed to 150 nt and grouped according to their 12-nt molecular barcodes. Reads within each barcode group were sub-clustered using a 15% Levenshtein threshold, and quality-weighted consensus sequences were constructed for each RNA molecule. Non-functional sequences were excluded, and lower-count sequences lying one edit away from another sequence were also excluded. Barcode sub-clusters with fewer than 20% of the maximum read count were removed, based on fitting two negative binomial distributions. Through fastp at Q25 and MiXCR, TCRdb rebuilt clones from the public reads, retaining in-frame beta chains. Rows matching on CDR3 protein sequence are summarized as one entry with the most common DNA and genes. The V and J calls here are based on TCRdb, not the publication. The sample yields hundreds of thousands of distinct CDR3 sequences; 25% were counted once. The ten largest account for about 0.84% of the sample.

Libraries of naive CD8 T cells were built from anywhere between about 17,000 and 1,000,000 sorted cells, with 10%, 30% or 50% of the purified RNA used. Naive CD8 T cells were FACS-sorted as CD8+CD4-CCR7+CD45RA+ on a BD FACSAria II into RLT Plus buffer. To test detection sensitivity, Jurkat RNA equal to 10 or so TCR copies was added to samples of about 20,000-1,000,000 naive CD8 T cells. Enrichment of CD8 T cells was performed with RosetteSep CD8+ T Cell Enrichment Cocktail and Ficoll-Paque, after which ACK red cell lysis was carried out. Sequencing input: naive CD8+ T cells from blood, with Jurkat cell RNA spiked in. Sample cell subset or site, as interpreted from the label and publication: FACS-sorted CD8+CD4-CCR7+CD45RA+ naive T cells. The V and J segments used are TRBV5-6 and TRBJ1-2; the D gene cannot be named for sure. This clonotype was sampled from a human donor in good health. Some libraries in this study had Jurkat cell RNA spiked in. The DNA sequence follows: TGTGACAGCAGCTTAGGGCGCCCGGACGGAGCTAACTATGGCTACACCTTC. Its protein reads: CDSSLGRPDGANYGYTF.